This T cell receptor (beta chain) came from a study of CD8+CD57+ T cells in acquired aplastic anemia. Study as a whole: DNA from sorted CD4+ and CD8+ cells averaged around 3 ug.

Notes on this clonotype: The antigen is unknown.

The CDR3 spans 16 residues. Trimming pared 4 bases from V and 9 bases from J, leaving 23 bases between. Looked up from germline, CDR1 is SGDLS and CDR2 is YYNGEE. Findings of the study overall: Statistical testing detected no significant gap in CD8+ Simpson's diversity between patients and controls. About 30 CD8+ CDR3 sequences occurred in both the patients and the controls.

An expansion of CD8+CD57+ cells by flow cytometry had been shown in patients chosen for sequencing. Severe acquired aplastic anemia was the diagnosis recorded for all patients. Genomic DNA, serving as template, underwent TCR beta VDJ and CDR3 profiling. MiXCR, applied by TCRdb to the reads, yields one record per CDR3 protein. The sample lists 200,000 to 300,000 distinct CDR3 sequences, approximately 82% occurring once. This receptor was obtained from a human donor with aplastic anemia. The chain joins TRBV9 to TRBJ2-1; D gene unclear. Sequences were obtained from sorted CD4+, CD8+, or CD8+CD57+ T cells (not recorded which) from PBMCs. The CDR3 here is CASSQGSDTEYFEQFF. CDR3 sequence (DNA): TGTGCCAGCAGCCAAGGGTCAGATACGGAGTATTTTGAGCAGTTCTTC. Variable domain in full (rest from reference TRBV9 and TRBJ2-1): DSGVTQTPKHLITATGQRVTLRCSPRSGDLSVYWYQQSLDQGLQFLIQYYNGEERAKGNILERFSAQQFPDLHSELNLSSLELGDSALYFCASSQGSDTEYFEQFFGPGTRLTVL.